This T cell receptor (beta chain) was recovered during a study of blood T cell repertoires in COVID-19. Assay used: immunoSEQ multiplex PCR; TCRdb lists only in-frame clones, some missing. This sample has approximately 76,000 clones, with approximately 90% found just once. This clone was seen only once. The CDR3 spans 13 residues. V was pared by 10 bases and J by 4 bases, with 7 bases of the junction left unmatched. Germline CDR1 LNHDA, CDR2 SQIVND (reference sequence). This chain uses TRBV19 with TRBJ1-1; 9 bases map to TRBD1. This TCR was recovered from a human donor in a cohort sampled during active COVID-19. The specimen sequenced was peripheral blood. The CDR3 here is CATEGTGITEAFF. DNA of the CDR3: TGTGCCACAGAGGGGACAGGGATCACTGAAGCTTTCTTT.